These T cell receptor beta chains were read from a single sample in a study of OX40 agonist ivuxolimab in advanced cancers. TCRdb's copy holds only in-frame clones and misses some; the assay was immunoSEQ multiplex PCR. The sample consists of 60,000 to 100,000 clones, around 87% of them appearing once. The sample in question was CD4+ or CD8+ T cells sorted from blood, obtained in a trial of the OX40 agonist ivuxolimab. All receptors derive from an adult with an advanced solid tumor such as melanoma, head and neck, liver or kidney cancer. The CDR3 runs from the conserved cysteine through the conserved F or W. The D gene is left open where the match is weak. The size entry is marked missing in some rows and otherwise reads once, few, many or a size class.

D	V	size	J	CDR3	DNA
TRBD1	TRBV6-1	once	TRBJ2-3	CASSSRDRGLDTQYF	TGTGCCAGCAGTTCCCGGGACAGGGGGCTGGATACGCAGTATTTT
TRBD2	TRBV6-4	NA	TRBJ2-1	CASSLQAGGNEQFF	TGTGCCAGCTCCTTACAAGCGGGGGGCAATGAGCAGTTCTTC
NA	TRBV19	NA	TRBJ2-1	CATLSTGNVERTAKEQFF	TGTGCCACACTGAGCACCGGGAACGTCGAACGGACTGCTAAGGAGCAGTTCTTC
NA	TRBV7-9	NA	TRBJ1-1	CASSIQGANTEAFF	TGTGCCAGCAGCATACAGGGAGCGAACACTGAAGCTTTCTTT
NA	TRBV28	NA	TRBJ2-7	CASSRPPGEQYF	TGTGCCAGCAGTCGGCCCCCAGGCGAGCAGTACTTC
NA	TRBV11-3	NA	TRBJ2-7	CASSPGLMSYEQYF	TGTGCCAGCAGCCCGGGACTGATGTCCTACGAGCAGTACTTC
NA	TRBV5-8	NA	TRBJ1-2	CASSHSRSLIKSYYGYTF	TGTGCCAGCAGCCATTCCAGGTCGCTTATCAAATCTTACTATGGCTACACCTTC
TRBD1	TRBV28	NA	TRBJ1-4	CASRNGQAEKLFF	TGTGCCAGCAGGAATGGACAGGCTGAAAAACTGTTTTTT
TRBD1	TRBV19	few	TRBJ1-2	CASSAGTVNYGYTF	TGTGCCAGTAGTGCCGGGACAGTCAACTATGGCTACACCTTC
NA	TRBV7-2	few	TRBJ2-7	CASSLVGGGAYEQYF	TGTGCCAGCAGCTTAGTGGGCGGGGGCGCCTACGAGCAGTACTTC
NA	TRBV12-5	NA	TRBJ2-5	CASGLRLAETQYF	TGTGCTAGTGGTTTGAGGCTGGCGGAGACCCAGTACTTC
NA	TRBV28	NA	TRBJ2-6	CASRSSAGTLLSGANVLTF	TGTGCCAGCAGGTCCTCTGCGGGAACGCTTCTCTCTGGGGCCAACGTCCTGACTTTC
TRBD2	TRBV18	NA	TRBJ2-5	CASSPGTSGKETQYF	TGTGCCAGCTCACCAGGGACTAGCGGTAAAGAGACCCAGTACTTC
NA	TRBV19	once	TRBJ2-7	CASSWGAQSSYEQYF	TGTGCCAGTAGTTGGGGAGCGCAGAGCTCCTACGAGCAGTACTTC
TRBD1	TRBV19	NA	TRBJ1-2	CASSPDRGYTF	TGTGCCAGTAGTCCGGACAGGGGCTACACCTTC
NA	TRBV2	NA	TRBJ2-3	CASSEAAFDLRGDTQYF	TGTGCCAGCAGTGAAGCCGCGTTCGACCTAAGAGGGGATACGCAGTATTTT
NA	TRBV4-1	NA	TRBJ2-3	CASSQTGTFTSTDTQYF	TGCGCCAGCAGCCAAACCGGGACTTTCACTAGCACAGATACGCAGTATTTT
TRBD1	TRBV2	once	TRBJ1-1	CASSFGQGNTEAFF	TGTGCCAGCAGCTTCGGACAGGGCAACACTGAAGCTTTCTTT
NA	TRBV5-1	NA	TRBJ1-4	CASRDPERGEKLFF	TGCGCCAGCAGAGACCCCGAACGTGGAGAAAAACTGTTTTTT
NA	TRBV11-3	NA	TRBJ1-3	CASSSSPGNTIYF	TGTGCCAGCAGCTCGTCCCCCGGAAACACCATATATTTT
NA	TRBV25-1	NA	TRBJ2-7	CASSDVGFSSYEQYF	TGTGCCAGCAGTGATGTGGGATTCTCCTCCTACGAGCAGTACTTC
NA	TRBV7-9	NA	TRBJ2-4	CASSFRGDPQNIQYF	TGTGCCAGCAGCTTCAGGGGTGACCCCCAAAACATTCAGTACTTC
TRBD2	TRBV19	NA	TRBJ2-1	CASRVGLAGGAPSSYNEQFF	TGTGCCAGTAGGGTAGGTCTAGCGGGAGGAGCCCCCAGCTCCTACAATGAGCAGTTCTTC
NA	TRBV2	NA	TRBJ2-6	CASSEADYRGFGSGANVLTF	TGTGCCAGCAGTGAAGCGGATTATCGGGGATTTGGGTCTGGGGCCAACGTCCTGACTTTC
TRBD2	TRBV6-1	NA	TRBJ2-7	CASSEASGPYEQYF	TGTGCCAGCAGTGAAGCTAGCGGGCCATACGAGCAGTACTTC
NA	TRBV7-2	NA	TRBJ2-6	CASSWDRGVLAF	TGTGCCAGCAGCTGGGATAGGGGAGTTTTGGCTTTC
TRBD2	TRBV28	NA	TRBJ2-7	CASSLSSGNGEQYF	TGTGCCAGCAGTTTATCTAGCGGGAACGGCGAGCAGTACTTC
NA	TRBV2	NA	TRBJ1-2	CALTPGGFYGYTF	TGTGCCCTTACGCCTGGTGGCTTCTATGGCTACACCTTC
TRBD1	TRBV7-3	once	TRBJ2-3	CASSLTGGYTDTQYF	TGTGCCAGCAGCTTAACAGGGGGCTACACAGATACGCAGTATTTT
TRBD2	TRBV29-1	NA	TRBJ2-7	CSVELAGGPTYEQYF	TGCAGCGTTGAACTAGCGGGAGGTCCCACCTACGAGCAGTACTTC
TRBD1	TRBV6-1	NA	TRBJ1-2	CASSEQGGYGYTF	TGTGCCAGCAGTGAACAGGGGGGCTATGGCTACACCTTC
TRBD2	TRBV5-1	NA	TRBJ2-5	CASSSGLAGETQYF	TGCGCCAGCAGCTCGGGACTAGCGGGAGAGACCCAGTACTTC
TRBD2	TRBV4-1	NA	TRBJ2-7	CASSQLQGLASPYVGAPYEQYF	TGCGCCAGCAGCCAACTCCAGGGACTAGCGAGCCCCTACGTGGGGGCCCCCTACGAGCAGTACTTC
TRBD2	TRBV4-2	NA	TRBJ2-2	CASSQELASGVLGELFF	TGTGCCAGCAGCCAAGAGCTGGCTAGCGGGGTACTCGGGGAGCTGTTTTTT
TRBD1	TRBV2	once	TRBJ1-2	CASRGQEWNGYTF	TGTGCCAGCAGGGGACAGGAGTGGAATGGCTACACCTTC
TRBD2	TRBV7-3	few	TRBJ2-5	CASSSTTSGKETQYF	TGTGCCAGCAGCTCCACGACTAGCGGCAAAGAGACCCAGTACTTC
NA	TRBV6-1	once	TRBJ1-1	CASSTPGPTAFF	TGTGCCAGCAGTACCCCGGGGCCCACGGCTTTCTTT
NA	TRBV6-5	NA	TRBJ1-4	CASSRVANEKLFF	TGTGCCAGCTCGCGGGTAGCTAATGAAAAACTGTTTTTT
TRBD1	TRBV18	NA	TRBJ1-2	CASSPPGQQRNYGYTF	TGTGCCAGCTCACCACCGGGACAGCAAAGAAACTATGGCTACACCTTC
TRBD2	TRBV28	NA	TRBJ2-5	CASSYSGVLSETQYF	TGTGCCAGCAGTTATAGCGGGGTCTTATCAGAGACCCAGTACTTC
NA	TRBV21-1	NA	TRBJ2-7	CASSIAYEQYF	TGTGCCAGCAGCATCGCCTACGAGCAGTACTTC
NA	TRBV7-2	once	TRBJ2-6	CASSLRGGAGDLFGVLTF	TGTGCCAGCAGCTTAAGGGGAGGTGCAGGAGACCTCTTTGGAGTCCTGACTTTC